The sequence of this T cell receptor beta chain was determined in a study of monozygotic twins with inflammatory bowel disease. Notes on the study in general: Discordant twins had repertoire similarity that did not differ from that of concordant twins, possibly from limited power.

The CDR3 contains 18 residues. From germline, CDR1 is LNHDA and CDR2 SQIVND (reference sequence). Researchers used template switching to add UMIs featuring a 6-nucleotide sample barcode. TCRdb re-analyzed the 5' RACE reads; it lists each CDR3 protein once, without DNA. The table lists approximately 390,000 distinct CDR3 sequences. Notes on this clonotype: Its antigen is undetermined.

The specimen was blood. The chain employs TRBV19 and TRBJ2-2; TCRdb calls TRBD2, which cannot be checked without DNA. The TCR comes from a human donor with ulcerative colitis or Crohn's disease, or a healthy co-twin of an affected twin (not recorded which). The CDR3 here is CASRSLFGLAANTGELFF.